The 5 T cell receptor beta chains below come from one sample, sequenced in a study of cytomegalovirus exposure and HLA in healthy donors. 60 Vbeta and 13 Jbeta primers were used in PCR. Measured with immunoSEQ multiplex PCR; TCRdb has only the in-frame clones, and not every one. Among over 85,000 clones listed, about 80% were seen once. The specimen sequenced was PBMCs. Receptor source: a female donor in good health and CMV-seropositive.

The chain links TRBV6-5 to TRBJ1-1; D might be TRBD1 (6 bases). CDR3 size: 11 residues. Germline V gives CDR1 MNHEY, CDR2 SVGAGI. V lost 7 bases, J lost 8 bases, and 11 bases lay in between. The CDR3 DNA is TGTGCCAGCACCCAGGGGTTCGAAGCTTTCTTT. It is translated as CASTQGFEAFF.

The rearrangement uses TRBV6-1 and TRBJ1-1; TRBD1 is a possible D gene (5 bases). CDR1 and CDR2 from the germline V gene are MNHNS and SASEGT. V was trimmed by 2 bases and J by 4 bases, leaving 8 bases between them. There are 13 residues in the CDR3. This CDR3 reads CASSESQGTEAFF. The CDR3 nucleotides read TGTGCCAGCAGTGAATCCCAGGGCACTGAAGCTTTCTTT.

This clone was observed a handful of times. This chain joins TRBV29-1 and TRBJ2-7, with 9 bases aligning to TRBD2. The germline V gene has CDR1 SQVTM and CDR2 ANQGSEA. The CDR3 has 14 residues. Trimming removed 3 bases from V and 5 bases from J; junction bases left unmatched: 8. CDR3 nucleotide sequence: TGCAGCGTTGACCAATCTGGGACTAGCCACGAGCAGTACTTC. It encodes CSVDQSGTSHEQYF.

This clone appeared once. The V call is TRBV5-4, the J call TRBJ2-5, with 9 bases identical to TRBD1. This CDR3 is built from 15 residues. With 1 base clipped from V and 5 bases from J, the junction kept 6 bases outside the gene matches. Germline lookup yields CDR1 SGHNT and CDR2 YYREEE (reference sequence). DNA for the CDR3: TGTGCCAGCAGCTTGATTGGACAGGGGAGGGAGACCCAGTACTTC. Its translation is CASSLIGQGRETQYF. Looking up the rest from reference TRBV5-4 and TRBJ2-5 gives the full variable domain: ETGVTQSPTHLIKTRGQQVTLRCSSQSGHNTVSWYQQALGQGPQFIFQYYREEENGRGNFPPRFSGLQFPNYSSELNVNALELDDSALYLCASSLIGQGRETQYFGPGTRLLVL.

This clone appeared a few times. V usage is TRBV7-9 and J usage is TRBJ2-2; D might be TRBD1 (6 bases). This CDR3 contains 14 residues. V was trimmed by 8 bases and J by 5 bases, leaving 15 bases between them. CDR1 and CDR2 from the germline V gene are SEHNR and FQNEAQ (reference sequence). The CDR3 here is CASRSQGHTGELFF. In DNA, the CDR3 is TGTGCCAGCCGATCCCAGGGGCATACCGGGGAGCTGTTTTTT.